The clone carrying this T cell receptor (beta chain) has only a few counts. The sample belongs to a study of response to subunit inactivated influenza vaccine. MiXCR, applied by TCRdb to the RT-PCR reads, yields one record per CDR3 protein. The sample holds about 170,000 distinct CDR3 sequences, about an eighth seen once. V was clipped by 6 bases and J by 8 bases; unmatched bases: 10. The CDR3 is made up of 15 amino acids. A further study also used this sample, focusing on T cells expressing NK-cell markers. That study reports: UMIs accompanied the 5'RACE template switching by which TCR beta cDNA was made. The CD3+CD56-NKG2C+ fraction of four donors was likewise dominated by these clonotypes.

Sequencing used CD8+ T cells sorted from PBMCs, obtained less than 13 days after vaccination. The J gene is TRBJ2-1, the V gene TRBV12-3 or TRBV12-4; 10 bases are a match to TRBD2. The receptor was isolated from a man aged 50 to 60 who received an inactivated influenza vaccine. Here the CDR3 reads CASRTGLALGDEQFF. The CDR3 region has the DNA TGTGCCAGCAGGACGGGACTAGCGCTAGGGGATGAGCAGTTCTTC.